Presented here are 21 T cell receptor beta chains from one specimen sequenced in a study of blood T cell repertoires in COVID-19. TCRdb keeps only in-frame clones here, not all; method: immunoSEQ multiplex PCR. The sample has 35,000 to 40,000 clones, just under 85% seen once; the top ten hold 20% to 30%. The sequencing input was peripheral blood. These receptors were obtained from a human donor with acute or convalescent COVID-19. The donor label of this sample is uncertain.

This chain connects TRBV5-1 to TRBJ2-5; tentative D call: TRBD2 (5 bases). The CDR3 runs 15 residues. The V end was cut by 4 bases, the J end by 1 base, with 14 bases between. CDR1 is SGHRS and CDR2 is YFSETQ in the germline V gene. CDR3 residues: CASSLQPSSQETQYF. The CDR3, as DNA: TGCGCCAGCAGCCTGCAGCCTAGCAGCCAAGAGACCCAGTACTTC.

This CDR3 reads CASSFTVPYNSPLHF. The CDR3 nucleotides read TGTGCCAGCAGCTTTACAGTTCCGTATAATTCACCCCTCCACTTT. The rearrangement links TRBV7-8 to TRBJ1-6, with unresolved D. Per germline, CDR1 SGHVS and CDR2 FQNEAQ. This CDR3 contains 15 residues. Trimming stripped 3 bases from V and 4 bases from J, with 10 bases between. Looking up the rest from reference TRBV7-8 and TRBJ1-6 gives the full variable domain: GAGVSQSPRYKVAKRGQDVALRCDPISGHVSLFWYQQALGQGPEFLTYFQNEAQLDKSGLPSDRFFAERPEGSVSTLKIQRTQQEDSAVYLCASSFTVPYNSPLHFGNGTRLTVT.

This sequence joins TRBV7-8 and TRBJ1-1; 12 bases fit TRBD1. CDR1 and CDR2 from the germline V gene are SGHVS and FQNEAQ. This CDR3 comprises 14 residues. J was trimmed by 13 bases and V by 6 bases; bases with no gene match: 12. The CDR3 loop reads CASSYSGTGGVFFF. CDR3 bases: TGTGCCAGCAGTTACTCCGGGACAGGGGGCGTTTTTTTCTTT. The full variable domain, with the rest looked up from reference TRBV7-8 and TRBJ1-1, is GAGVSQSPRYKVAKRGQDVALRCDPISGHVSLFWYQQALGQGPEFLTYFQNEAQLDKSGLPSDRFFAERPEGSVSTLKIQRTQQEDSAVYLCASSYSGTGGVFFFGQGTRLTVV.

This chain links TRBV5-1 with TRBJ2-3; 8 positions match TRBD1. The V and J ends lost 5 bases and 5 bases, in that order; junction bases with no gene match: 7. The CDR3 spans 14 residues. Germline assignment: CDR1 SGHRS and CDR2 YFSETQ. CDR3: CASRAGGAGDTQYF. The CDR3, as DNA: TGCGCCAGCAGGGCAGGGGGCGCCGGAGATACGCAGTATTTT. Full variable domain (remainder filled in from reference TRBV5-1 and TRBJ2-3): KAGVTQTPRYLIKTRGQQVTLSCSPISGHRSVSWYQQTPGQGLQFLFEYFSETQRNKGNFPGRFSGRQFSNSRSEMNVSTLELGDSALYLCASRAGGAGDTQYFGPGTRLTVL.

This clone was seen only once. This chain uses TRBV9 with TRBJ2-3; D is undetermined. Trimming pared 0 bases from V and 6 bases from J, leaving 8 bases between. The CDR3 contains 13 residues. Germline-derived CDR1 and CDR2 are SGDLS and YYNGEE. CDR3 sequence (DNA): TGTGCCAGCAGCGTAGTCGGGTATGATACGCAGTATTTT. Its translation is CASSVVGYDTQYF.

The chain is built from TRBV5-1 and TRBJ2-1; TRBD2 is a possible D gene (6 bases). Germline CDR1 and CDR2: SGHRS and YFSETQ. CDR3 length: 13 residues. V lost 0 bases and J lost 7, with 8 bases in between. The CDR3: CASSLGLVNEQFF. In nucleotides, the CDR3 is TGCGCCAGCAGCTTGGGACTAGTAAATGAGCAGTTCTTC.

The rearrangement links TRBV5-1 to TRBJ2-1; TRBD2 aligns across 9 bases. Germline CDR1 SGHRS, CDR2 YFSETQ. This CDR3 has 15 residues. With 3 bases clipped from V and 1 base from J, the junction kept 2 bases outside the gene matches. The CDR3 here is CASSSGLASYNEQFF. CDR3 DNA: TGCGCCAGCAGCTCAGGACTAGCGTCCTACAATGAGCAGTTCTTC.

The chain is built from TRBV10-3 and TRBJ1-6; D is possibly TRBD1 (6 bases). The germline CDR1 and CDR2 sequences are ENHRY and SYGVKD. The CDR3 totals 14 residues. The V end lost 10 bases, the J end lost 8 bases, and 18 bases lay between the germline ends. CDR3 in DNA: TGTGCCACCCATTCGAGACAGGCCGATTCACCCCTCCACTTT. Its translation: CATHSRQADSPLHF.

The V and J genes are TRBV7-3 and TRBJ2-3; tentatively, D is TRBD1 (5 bases). Germline loops: CDR1 SGHTA, CDR2 FQGTGA. The CDR3 contains 15 residues. The V gene lost 2 bases and the J gene lost 4 bases, with 13 bases spanning the gap. The DNA for the CDR3 is TGTGCCAGCAGCTTACTGGGGCAGGGATCAGATACGCAGTATTTT. Residues: CASSLLGQGSDTQYF. The full variable domain, its missing parts supplied by reference TRBV7-3 and TRBJ2-3, is GAGVSQTPSNKVTEKGKYVELRCDPISGHTALYWYRQSLGQGPEFLIYFQGTGAADDSGLPNDRFFAVRPEGSVSTLKIQRTERGDSAVYLCASSLLGQGSDTQYFGPGTRLTVL.

The CDR3 DNA reads as TGTGCCAGCAGCTTCCAAAGTGGCATGAACACTGAAGCTTTCTTT. Translated: CASSFQSGMNTEAFF. This chain joins TRBV7-9 and TRBJ1-1; D uncertain. This CDR3 has 15 amino acids. The V and J ends lost 3 bases and 0 bases respectively, with 11 bases between them. CDR1 and CDR2 from the germline V gene are SEHNR and FQNEAQ (reference sequence). Complete variable domain (other parts from reference TRBV7-9 and TRBJ1-1): DTGVSQNPRHKITKRGQNVTFRCDPISEHNRLYWYRQTLGQGPEFLTYFQNEAQLEKSRLLSDRFSAERPKGSFSTLEIQRTEQGDSAMYLCASSFQSGMNTEAFFGQGTRLTVV.

This rearrangement joins TRBV6-5 to TRBJ1-2, with 8 nucleotides matching TRBD1. V lost 8 bases to trimming and J lost 4 bases; unmatched junction nucleotides: 6. Germline CDR1 MNHEY, CDR2 SVGAGI. This CDR3 has 13 amino acids. CDR3 sequence: CASGHRGTYGYTF. CDR3 nucleotide sequence: TGTGCCAGCGGCCACAGGGGGACCTATGGCTACACCTTC.

The rearrangement uses TRBV6-5 and TRBJ1-4; TRBD1 agrees at 9 bases. Looked up from germline, CDR1 is MNHEY and CDR2 is SVGAGI. The V segment lost 5 bases and the J segment 8 bases; nucleotides outside the gene matches: 6. The CDR3 has 14 amino acids. This chain's CDR3 is CASSPTGGIEKLFF. DNA of the CDR3: TGTGCCAGCAGTCCGACAGGGGGAATCGAAAAACTGTTTTTT.

This chain connects TRBV2 to TRBJ2-5; 10 positions match TRBD2. There are 15 residues in the CDR3. Trimming removed 4 bases from V and 4 bases from J; junction bases left unmatched: 6. Germline CDR1 SNHLY, CDR2 FYNNEI. The CDR3 DNA reads as TGTGCCAGCAGTGCTCCAGCGGGAGGGACAGAGACCCAGTACTTC. Protein: CASSAPAGGTETQYF.

J is TRBJ1-1 and V is TRBV7-3; D is uncertain. Germline CDR1 SGHTA, CDR2 FQGTGA. V was shortened by 5 bases and J by 7 bases, with 20 bases between the two germline ends. This CDR3 contains 15 residues. The CDR3 DNA reads as TGTGCCAGCAGCCCTAATACCGGGAGATCGATTGAAGCTTTCTTT. Translating it yields CASSPNTGRSIEAFF.

CDR3 sequence reads: CASSLAKSTGYQPQHF. The CDR3 nucleotides are TGTGCCAGCAGCTTAGCAAAGTCGACAGGGTATCAGCCCCAGCATTTT. This rearrangement joins TRBV7-8 to TRBJ1-5; TRBD1 agrees at 7 bases. The germline gives CDR1 SGHVS, CDR2 FQNEAQ. The CDR3 contains 16 residues. V was pared by 0 bases and J by 5 bases, with 7 bases of the junction left unmatched.

The rearrangement joins TRBV19 to TRBJ2-3; D may be TRBD2 (5 bases). The CDR3 is 18 amino acids. The ends were cut back, 1 base at V and 0 bases at J, with 17 bases in the middle. CDR1 and CDR2 (germline): LNHDA, SQIVND (reference sequence). DNA for the CDR3: TGTGCCAGTAGTATAGTCCTCCCCGGGGTAATTAGCACAGATACGCAGTATTTT. This encodes CASSIVLPGVISTDTQYF.

This chain links TRBV5-1 with TRBJ1-2, with 8 bases lining up with TRBD1. The V gene's germline CDR1 is SGHRS and CDR2 YFSETQ. The CDR3 has 16 amino acids. Unmatched junction bases numbered 11, after V lost 1 base and J lost 6 bases. CDR3 DNA sequence: TGCGCCAGCAGCTTGCGAGCCGGACAGGGCGAAAATGGCTACACCTTC. Translated, it gives CASSLRAGQGENGYTF.

This clone appeared once. This chain joins TRBV5-1 and TRBJ2-2; 7 nucleotides agree with TRBD1. V was pared by 5 bases and J by 2 bases, with 9 bases of the junction left unmatched. This CDR3 region has 16 residues. Germline V gives CDR1 SGHRS, CDR2 YFSETQ. Here the CDR3 reads CASREPGTVNTGELFF. The CDR3 DNA is TGCGCCAGCAGAGAACCCGGGACAGTAAACACCGGGGAGCTGTTTTTT.

The chain links TRBV13 to TRBJ2-5; TRBD1 might be the D (5 bases). CDR3 length equals 12 residues. The V gene lost 5 bases and the J gene lost 4 bases, with 8 bases spanning the gap. Germline assignment: CDR1 PRHDT and CDR2 FYEKMQ (reference sequence). The CDR3 DNA sequence: TGTGCCAGCAGCCCAGGGCTAGAGACCCAGTACTTC. Encoded protein: CASSPGLETQYF.

V usage is TRBV13 and J usage is TRBJ1-6; D is undetermined. The V and J ends lost 0 bases and 7 bases respectively, with 7 bases between them. This CDR3 has 14 amino acids. Germline CDR1 reads PRHDT; CDR2 reads FYEKMQ (reference sequence). CDR3 in DNA: TGTGCCAGCAGCTTAGGGGAGCAGAATTCACCCCTCCACTTT. This gives the protein CASSLGEQNSPLHF.

The chain links TRBV7-9 to TRBJ2-7, with a possible D match to TRBD2 (5 bases). The CDR3 is 15 residues long. Trimming took off 1 base at V and 3 bases at J, with 13 bases between the two ends. Germline loops: CDR1 SEHNR, CDR2 FQNEAQ (reference sequence). Here the CDR3 DNA reads TGTGCCAGCAGCTTAGATTCGGGATGGGGCTACGAGCAGTACTTC. It codes for CASSLDSGWGYEQYF.